This passage covers 26 T cell receptor beta chains from one sample sequenced in a study of T cell responses to AZD1222 COVID-19 vaccine. Clones were sequenced by immunoSEQ multiplex PCR, and TCRdb holds only the in-frame ones, with some missing. Of around 150,000 clones detected, 75% to 95% appear once; the ten largest clones hold about 7.5%. The input for sequencing was peripheral blood, taken 28 days after the second dose of the MenACWY control vaccine. Receptors were obtained from an adult who received the MenACWY meningococcal vaccine as a control.

The rearrangement links TRBV27 to TRBJ1-2; D unclear. Trimming stripped 7 bases from V and 3 bases from J, with 9 bases between. Germline lookup yields CDR1 MNHEY and CDR2 SMNVEV (reference sequence). The CDR3 runs to 12 residues. The CDR3 nucleotides are TGTGCCAGCACCCTTCGAGACTATGGCTACACCTTC. The encoded protein is CASTLRDYGYTF.

The rearrangement joins TRBV10-3 to TRBJ2-2; the match to TRBD2 covers 10 bases. The CDR3 is made up of 14 amino acids. V was clipped by 8 bases and J by 5 bases; unmatched bases: 5. CDR1 and CDR2 from the germline V gene are ENHRY and SYGVKD. CDR3 region: CAIPGTSDTGELFF. DNA of the CDR3: TGTGCCATCCCCGGGACTAGCGATACCGGGGAGCTGTTTTTT.

The table lists this clone with a count of one. The chain links TRBV3-1 (or the pseudogene TRBV3-2) to TRBJ1-1, with TRBD1 matching over 7 bases. Trimming cost V 4 bases and J 7 bases; bases outside gene matches: 6. The CDR3 sequence is 13 residues long. Per the germline V gene, CDR1 is LGHDT and CDR2 is YNNKEL (reference sequence). DNA of the CDR3: TGTGCCAGCAGCCGTACGCGACAGGGTGAAGCTTTCTTT. Protein product: CASSRTRQGEAFF.

This chain connects TRBV19 to TRBJ1-5, with no clear D. Trimming took off 3 bases at V and 5 bases at J, with 14 bases between the two ends. This CDR3 spans 15 amino acids. Germline values: CDR1 LNHDA, CDR2 SQIVND (reference sequence). The CDR3 bases are TGTGCCAGTAGTATCAGAGGCAGGATCGATCAGCCCCAGCATTTT. Amino acid sequence: CASSIRGRIDQPQHF.

This chain connects TRBV28 to TRBJ1-2, with TRBD1 matching 12 bases. The CDR3 is 14 residues long. CDR1 and CDR2 (germline): MDHEN, SYDVKM. Trimming at V came to 7 bases and at J to 8 bases, leaving 8 bases not matched to a gene. Here the CDR3 DNA reads TGTGCCAGCACCAGGGACAGGGGGCTAGGGGGCTACACCTTC. As protein: CASTRDRGLGGYTF.

Note on this clone: Relative to the germline gene, one junction end is altered; a read error may explain this. The chain recombines TRBV7-8 with TRBJ2-2; D gene uncertain. Germline V gene sequence: CDR1 SGHVS, CDR2 FQNEAQ. CDR3 size: 13 residues. The CDR3 is CASSLTNTGELFF. CDR3 DNA sequence: TGTGCCAGCAGCTTAACGAATACCGGGGAGCTGTTTTTT.

V and J are TRBV7-6 and TRBJ1-6, with D unresolved. V lost 1 base to trimming and J lost 2 bases, with 9 bases between them. The CDR3 sequence is 16 residues long. The V gene's germline CDR1 is SGHVS and CDR2 FNYEAQ. The CDR3 region has the DNA TGTGCCAGCAGCTTAGATCCCGGGGCCTATAATTCACCCCTCCACTTT. Its protein product is CASSLDPGAYNSPLHF. Full variable domain (rest looked up from reference TRBV7-6 and TRBJ1-6): GAGVSQSPRYKVTKRGQDVALRCDPISGHVSLYWYRQALGQGPEFLTYFNYEAQQDKSGLPNDRFSAERPEGSISTLTIQRTEQRDSAMYRCASSLDPGAYNSPLHFGNGTRLTVT.

The rearrangement joins TRBV4-1 to TRBJ2-1; 9 bases map to TRBD2. Germline V CDR1 and CDR2: MGHRA, YSYEKL. The length of the CDR3 is 17 residues. V was pared by 0 bases and J by 10 bases, with 13 bases of the junction left unmatched. CDR3: CASSQDPTSGPRGEQFF. CDR3 coding DNA: TGCGCCAGCAGCCAAGACCCTACTAGCGGGCCCCGGGGGGAGCAGTTCTTC.

The CDR3 here is CASSILAASGVYNEQFF. CDR3 in DNA: TGTGCCAGTAGTATCTTGGCCGCTAGCGGGGTGTACAATGAGCAGTTCTTC. The chain combines TRBV19 with TRBJ2-1; 9 nucleotides align to TRBD2. J was trimmed by 4 bases and V by 3 bases; bases with no gene match: 10. In germline, CDR1 is LNHDA, CDR2 SQIVND (reference sequence). This CDR3 has 17 amino acids.

The chain recombines TRBV7-2 with TRBJ1-2; 7 nucleotides line up with TRBD1. The length of the CDR3 is 14 residues. Germline V CDR1 and CDR2: SGHTA, FQGNSA. The ends lost 5 bases at V and 0 bases at J; junction bases unmatched: 3. The CDR3 sequence: CASSRDSSNYGYTF. CDR3 bases: TGTGCCAGCAGCCGGGACAGTTCTAACTATGGCTACACCTTC.

The CDR3 protein is CASSYSTGGPYEQYF. CDR3 sequence (DNA): TGTGCCAGCAGTTACTCGACAGGGGGCCCCTACGAGCAGTACTTC. The genes are TRBV6-2 or TRBV6-3 and TRBJ2-7, with TRBD1 matching 10 bases. Germline loops: CDR1 MNHEY, CDR2 SVGEGT. J lost 2 bases, V lost 0 bases, and 1 base had no gene match. This CDR3 spans 15 amino acids.

J is TRBJ1-6 and V is TRBV3-1 (or the pseudogene TRBV3-2); perhaps TRBD1 as D (6 bases). The CDR3 is 17 residues long. V was clipped by 1 base and J by 7 bases, with 17 bases between them. Germline assignment: CDR1 LGHDT and CDR2 YNNKEL (reference sequence). Here the CDR3 reads CASSQVRGWGANSPLHF. Here the CDR3 DNA reads TGTGCCAGCAGCCAAGTCCGGGGTTGGGGGGCCAATTCACCCCTCCACTTT.

In regard to this clone: This specimen includes other DNA sequences encoding the same CDR3. This CDR3 reads CASSLGQGNYGYTF. The CDR3 DNA sequence: TGTGCCAGCAGTTTGGGACAGGGAAACTATGGCTACACCTTC. The chain links TRBV28 to TRBJ1-2, with 9 bases identical to TRBD1. Trimming cost V 3 bases and J 2 bases; bases outside gene matches: 1. Germline lookup yields CDR1 MDHEN and CDR2 SYDVKM. The CDR3 covers 14 residues.

V is TRBV10-2 and J is TRBJ2-1; D gene unclear. Germline loops: CDR1 WSHSY, CDR2 SAAADI. V gave up 8 bases and J gave up 5 bases, with 13 bases separating them. The CDR3 contains 13 residues. For the CDR3, the DNA is TGCGCCAGCTCTGTTGGCTATCACAATGAGCAGTTCTTC. Translated, it gives CASSVGYHNEQFF.

The rearrangement uses TRBV5-1 and TRBJ1-1, with 7 bases matching TRBD1. After removal of 1 base from V and 8 bases from J, the junction contained 5 bases not matched to a gene. The CDR3 contains 13 residues. Germline assignment: CDR1 SGHRS and CDR2 YFSETQ. CDR3 residues: CASSLIGGSEAFF. The CDR3 DNA reads as TGCGCCAGCAGCTTGATAGGGGGCTCGGAAGCTTTCTTT. The complete variable domain, with remaining parts taken from reference TRBV5-1 and TRBJ1-1, reads KAGVTQTPRYLIKTRGQQVTLSCSPISGHRSVSWYQQTPGQGLQFLFEYFSETQRNKGNFPGRFSGRQFSNSRSEMNVSTLELGDSALYLCASSLIGGSEAFFGQGTRLTVV.

J is TRBJ2-7 and V is TRBV5-3; TRBD2 aligns across 8 bases. TRBV5-3 belongs to the ORF category, with a function that is uncertain. This CDR3 is 15 amino acids long. J gave up 1 base and V 4 bases, and 7 bases lay outside the gene matches. CDR3 DNA sequence: TGTGCCAGAAGCACAGAAGCGGGAGAGTCCTACGAGCAGTACTTC. Translating gives CARSTEAGESYEQYF.

V is TRBV21-1 and J is TRBJ2-1. TRBV21-1 is a known pseudogene. This CDR3 contains 15 residues. CDR3 sequence reads: CASSKALRWPIEQFF. CDR3 DNA sequence: TGTGCCAGCAGCAAAGCGCTAAGATGGCCGATAGAGCAGTTCTTC.

The V and J genes are TRBV9 and TRBJ2-1; possible D gene TRBD1, 6 bases. Germline CDR1 SGDLS, CDR2 YYNGEE. CDR3 length equals 13 residues. With 2 bases removed from V and 10 bases from J, the gap between germline ends came to 13 bases. CDR3 DNA: TGTGCCAGCAGCGTTTCTACAGGGTTAGAGCAGTTCTTC. Encoded protein: CASSVSTGLEQFF. The entire variable domain, with the rest obtained from reference TRBV9 and TRBJ2-1, is as follows: DSGVTQTPKHLITATGQRVTLRCSPRSGDLSVYWYQQSLDQGLQFLIQYYNGEERAKGNILERFSAQQFPDLHSELNLSSLELGDSALYFCASSVSTGLEQFFGPGTRLTVL.

V and J are TRBV4-3 and TRBJ1-4; 9 bases are a match to TRBD1. The CDR3 contains 16 residues. CDR1 and CDR2 (germline): LGHNA, YSLEER. V was clipped by 4 bases and J by 7 bases; unmatched bases: 10. Here the CDR3 DNA reads TGCGCCAGCAGCCCAGATGCCGGGACAGGGCGTGAAAAACTGTTTTTT. It encodes CASSPDAGTGREKLFF.

V is TRBV28 and J is TRBJ2-5; 7 bases map to TRBD2. CDR1 and CDR2 (germline): MDHEN, SYDVKM. V shed 5 bases, J shed 5 bases, and the junction held 8 bases outside the gene matches. The length of the CDR3 is 14 residues. CDR3 nucleotides: TGTGCCAGCAGTCTTCAAGGGAGGGGCGAGACCCAGTACTTC. Translated, it gives CASSLQGRGETQYF.

The rearrangement uses TRBV20-1 and TRBJ1-5; D remains unclear. Trimming stripped 3 bases from V and 5 bases from J, with 5 bases between. CDR3 length equals 11 residues. Per the germline V gene, CDR1 is DFQATT and CDR2 is SNEGSKA (reference sequence). CDR3 DNA sequence: TGCAGTGCTAGTCCGGATCAGCCCCAGCATTTT. This translates into CSASPDQPQHF.

The gene calls are TRBV12-3 or TRBV12-4 and TRBJ2-2; 8 nucleotides align to TRBD1. V was pared by 6 bases and J by 6 bases, with 3 bases of the junction left unmatched. The CDR3 length is 13 residues. CDR3 in DNA: TGTGCCAGCAGGATGACAGGGGCCGGGGAGCTGTTTTTT. Translation: CASRMTGAGELFF.

This clone was observed a few times. V gene TRBV7-9 combines with J gene TRBJ2-7; weak D call: TRBD1 (5 bases). Germline loops: CDR1 SEHNR, CDR2 FQNEAQ (reference sequence). Trimming removed 1 base at V and 3 bases at J, with 13 bases between. The CDR3 is 15 residues long. The CDR3: CASSLGGAAHYEQYF. The CDR3 DNA is TGTGCCAGCAGCTTAGGGGGCGCCGCCCACTACGAGCAGTACTTC.

This chain joins TRBV3-1 (or the pseudogene TRBV3-2) and TRBJ1-6; no clear D gene. V was trimmed by 1 base and J by 2 bases, leaving 12 bases between them. CDR1 and CDR2 (germline): LGHDT, YNNKEL (reference sequence). The CDR3 loop spans 17 amino acids. CDR3 coding DNA: TGTGCCAGCAGCCAAGTCTCCGGCAAGGCCTATAATTCACCCCTCCACTTT. This codes for CASSQVSGKAYNSPLHF.

The gene calls are TRBV7-6 and TRBJ2-2; D may match TRBD1 or TRBD2 (5 bases each). The germline CDR1 and CDR2 sequences are SGHVS and FNYEAQ. Trimming stripped 5 bases from V and 5 bases from J, with 18 bases between. CDR3 length equals 16 residues. The CDR3 DNA reads as TGTGCCAGCAGCCCCGACCGGGGCCCGGTGACCGGGGAGCTGTTTTTT. Amino acid sequence: CASSPDRGPVTGELFF.

The genes are TRBV24-1 and TRBJ2-1; TRBD2 matches at 7 bases. The trim removed 7 bases at V and 4 bases at J, leaving 9 bases unmatched. CDR3 length: 15 amino acids. Germline CDR1 reads KGHDR; CDR2 reads SFDVKD. CDR3: CATSPGGSIYNEQFF. The CDR3, as DNA: TGTGCCACCAGCCCTGGCGGGAGCATATACAATGAGCAGTTCTTC.